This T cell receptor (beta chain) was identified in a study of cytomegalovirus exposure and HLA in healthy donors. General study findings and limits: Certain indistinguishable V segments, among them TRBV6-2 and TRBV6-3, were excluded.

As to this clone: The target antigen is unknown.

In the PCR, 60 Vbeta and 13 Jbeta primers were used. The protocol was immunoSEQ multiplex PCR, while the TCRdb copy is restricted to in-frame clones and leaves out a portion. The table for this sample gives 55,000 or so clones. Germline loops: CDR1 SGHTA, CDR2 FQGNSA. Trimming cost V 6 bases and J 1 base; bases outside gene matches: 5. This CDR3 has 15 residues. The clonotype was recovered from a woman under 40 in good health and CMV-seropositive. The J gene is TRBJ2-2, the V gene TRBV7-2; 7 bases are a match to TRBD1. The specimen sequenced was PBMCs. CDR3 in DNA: TGTGCCAGCAGACCAAGACAGGGGAACACCGGGGAGCTGTTTTTT. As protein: CASRPRQGNTGELFF.